Presented here are 14 T cell receptor beta chains from one specimen sequenced in a study of blood T cell repertoires in COVID-19. Profiling relied on immunoSEQ multiplex PCR, and the TCRdb table lists in-frame clones only, not all of them. The sample includes more than 350,000 clones, around 87% of them seen just once. The sequencing sample was made of peripheral blood. The receptors shown here come from a young woman with COVID-19, enrolled during active disease.

The chain has TRBV28 and TRBJ2-7; weak D call: TRBD1 (6 bases). V lost 5 bases to trimming and J lost 1 base, with 12 bases between them. The CDR3 has 14 residues. Germline V gives CDR1 MDHEN, CDR2 SYDVKM. The CDR3 DNA follows: TGTGCCAGCAGTGGATCTAGGGGGTCCTACGAGCAGTACTTC. Encoded protein: CASSGSRGSYEQYF.

The chain has TRBV7-9 and TRBJ1-2, with 11 bases lining up with TRBD1. Losses at the gene ends were 4 bases for V and 3 bases for J; bases not matched to a gene: 4. There are 15 residues in the CDR3. The germline V gene has CDR1 SEHNR and CDR2 FQNEAQ (reference sequence). The CDR3 sequence is CASSWGQGVDYGYTF. The CDR3, as DNA: TGTGCCAGCAGCTGGGGACAGGGGGTGGACTATGGCTACACCTTC.

The gene calls are TRBV7-8 and TRBJ1-2; D may be TRBD1 (6 bases). The CDR3 is 13 amino acids. V was shortened by 5 bases and J by 4 bases, with 11 bases between the two germline ends. The germline gives CDR1 SGHVS, CDR2 FQNEAQ. The CDR3 sequence is CASSATGGYGYTF. In nucleotides, the CDR3 is TGTGCCAGCAGCGCGACAGGTGGCTATGGCTACACCTTC. Drawing the rest from reference TRBV7-8 and TRBJ1-2, the complete variable domain is GAGVSQSPRYKVAKRGQDVALRCDPISGHVSLFWYQQALGQGPEFLTYFQNEAQLDKSGLPSDRFFAERPEGSVSTLKIQRTQQEDSAVYLCASSATGGYGYTFGSGTRLTVV.

This chain joins TRBV9 and TRBJ2-7, with 11 bases fitting TRBD2. Losses at the gene ends were 4 bases for V and 3 bases for J; bases not matched to a gene: 9. The CDR3 consists of 16 residues. Germline values: CDR1 SGDLS, CDR2 YYNGEE. The CDR3 DNA follows: TGTGCCAGCAGCTCCTCCGGGACTAGCGGACTCTACGAGCAGTACTTC. Translating gives CASSSSGTSGLYEQYF.

The chain links TRBV19 to TRBJ2-7; D is possibly TRBD1 (6 bases). Looked up from germline, CDR1 is LNHDA and CDR2 is SQIVND (reference sequence). CDR3 length: 14 residues. The V end lost 6 bases, the J end lost 2 bases, and 14 bases lay between the germline ends. Here the CDR3 DNA reads TGTGCCAGTAGCCTCTCAGGGGCGGCCTACGAGCAGTACTTC. It encodes CASSLSGAAYEQYF.

The CDR3 protein is CASRGQINQPQHF. DNA for the CDR3: TGTGCCAGCAGAGGACAGATCAATCAGCCCCAGCATTTT. This sequence joins TRBV2 and TRBJ1-5; D might be TRBD1 (6 bases). The length of the CDR3 is 13 residues. V lost 6 bases to trimming and J lost 3 bases, with 9 bases between them. The germline CDR1 and CDR2 sequences are SNHLY and FYNNEI. The whole variable domain, remainder taken from reference TRBV2 and TRBJ1-5, is EPEVTQTPSHQVTQMGQEVILRCVPISNHLYFYWYRQILGQKVEFLVSFYNNEISEKSEIFDDQFSVERPDGSNFTLKIRSTKLEDSAMYFCASRGQINQPQHFGDGTRLSIL.

The rearrangement joins TRBV24-1 to TRBJ2-3, with a possible D match to TRBD2 (5 bases). CDR3 size: 15 residues. Germline CDR1 is KGHDR and CDR2 is SFDVKD. V dropped 9 bases and J dropped 1 base, with 16 bases sitting between them. The CDR3 reads CATGRLIGGTDTQYF. In DNA form, the CDR3 reads TGTGCCACCGGTCGCCTCATCGGGGGCACAGATACGCAGTATTTT.

As to this clone: The sample holds other DNA sequences that translate to the same CDR3. This chain connects TRBV24-1 to TRBJ2-3; D is possibly TRBD2 (6 bases). CDR1 is KGHDR and CDR2 is SFDVKD in the germline V gene. The CDR3 has 15 residues. V was cut by 4 bases and J by 2 bases, with 12 bases left in between. The DNA for the CDR3 is TGTGCCACCAGTGACCCGGGACTCGTCACAGATACGCAGTATTTT. This codes for CATSDPGLVTDTQYF.

This clone has only one observation. The chain is built from TRBV7-3 and TRBJ2-3; no firm D call. V dropped 2 bases and J dropped 2 bases, with 5 bases sitting between them. The CDR3 consists of 13 residues. Germline V gives CDR1 SGHTA, CDR2 FQGTGA. The CDR3 DNA follows: TGTGCCAGCAGCTTAGGGCTCACAGATACGCAGTATTTT. Translating it yields CASSLGLTDTQYF.

The V gene is TRBV6-2 or TRBV6-3, the J gene TRBJ2-3; D unresolved. The germline V gene has CDR1 MNHEY and CDR2 SVGEGT. The CDR3 consists of 12 residues. The V end was cut by 4 bases, the J end by 2 bases, with 4 bases between. The CDR3 spells CASSSFTDTQYF. CDR3 nucleotides: TGTGCCAGCAGTTCGTTCACAGATACGCAGTATTTT.

This chain links TRBV4-1 with TRBJ2-2, with a tentative D call TRBD2 (6 bases). Trimming left V 5 bases short and J 1 base short, with 14 bases between. The CDR3 length is 16 residues. From germline, CDR1 is MGHRA and CDR2 YSYEKL. The CDR3 DNA follows: TGCGCCAGCAGCGGAGGGAGAAGAATGAACACCGGGGAGCTGTTTTTT. It is translated as CASSGGRRMNTGELFF.

The rearrangement uses TRBV7-2 and TRBJ1-2; TRBD1 might be the D (5 bases). V lost 5 bases, J lost 5 bases, and 15 bases lay in between. CDR3 length equals 14 residues. Germline V gene data show CDR1 as SGHTA and CDR2 as FQGNSA. The CDR3 nucleotides are TGTGCCAGCAGCGGAAATCAGGGCTGGTATGGCTACACCTTC. Its protein product is CASSGNQGWYGYTF.

This chain links TRBV28 with TRBJ1-2, with 10 bases that match TRBD1. This CDR3 region has 16 residues. V shed 4 bases and J 4 bases; nucleotides not matched to a gene: 9. The germline CDR1 and CDR2 sequences are MDHEN and SYDVKM. CDR3 nucleotides: TGTGCCAGCAGTTCAGGGAATGGACAGGGGGTCTATGGCTACACCTTC. Translation: CASSSGNGQGVYGYTF.

This clone was recorded a few times. V gene TRBV6-5 combines with J gene TRBJ2-5; maybe TRBD2 (5 bases). V was shortened by 5 bases and J by 2 bases, with 15 bases between the two germline ends. CDR1 and CDR2 (germline): MNHEY, SVGAGI. The CDR3 has 15 amino acids. CDR3 nucleotides: TGTGCCAGCAGTAAGGGTCCCGGGGATCAAGAGACCCAGTACTTC. As protein: CASSKGPGDQETQYF.